These 14 T cell receptor beta chains were all obtained from the same sample, sequenced in a study of blood T cell repertoires in COVID-19. TCRdb keeps only in-frame clones here, not all; method: immunoSEQ multiplex PCR. In the table there are 150,000 to 170,000 clones, over 75% of which are singletons. The sequencing sample was made of peripheral blood. The receptors originated from a man in his sixties with COVID-19, enrolled during active disease.

The chain carries TRBV25-1 and TRBJ1-1, with D maybe TRBD1 (5 bases). Germline values: CDR1 MGHDK, CDR2 SYGVNS. This CDR3 has 12 amino acids. V lost 6 bases, J lost 5 bases, and 10 bases lay in between. CDR3 nucleotides: TGTGCCAGCAGGGGGCGGCAGACTGAAGCTTTCTTT. It specifies CASRGRQTEAFF.

The rearrangement links TRBV18 to TRBJ1-5; D is possibly TRBD1 (5 bases). Trimming cost V 5 bases and J 3 bases, with 17 bases left between them. The CDR3 length is 16 residues. Per germline, CDR1 KGHSH and CDR2 LQKENI. This chain's CDR3 is CASSTGTVVLNQPQHF. CDR3 sequence (DNA): TGTGCCAGCTCAACCGGGACTGTTGTACTCAATCAGCCCCAGCATTTT. The whole variable domain, remainder taken from reference TRBV18 and TRBJ1-5, is NAGVMQNPRHLVRRRGQEARLRCSPMKGHSHVYWYRQLPEEGLKFMVYLQKENIIDESGMPKERFSAEFPKEGPSILRIQQVVRGDSAAYFCASSTGTVVLNQPQHFGDGTRLSIL.

The rearrangement uses TRBV28 and TRBJ1-6, with TRBD1 as a possible D gene (5 bases). The CDR3 extends over 14 amino acids. V shed 7 bases and J shed 9 bases, with 16 bases lying between them. Germline CDR1 reads MDHEN; CDR2 reads SYDVKM. The CDR3 region has the DNA TGTGCCAGCACCAGGGTCCCGGGAGGTTCACCCCTCCACTTT. Amino acids: CASTRVPGGSPLHF.

The rearrangement links TRBV10-3 to TRBJ2-7; 10 bases line up with TRBD1. The junction had 4 bases not matched to a gene; V was cut back by 10 bases and J by 4 bases. The CDR3 runs to 12 residues. Germline values: CDR1 ENHRY, CDR2 SYGVKD. The CDR3 reads CATRQGAYEQYF. In DNA form, the CDR3 reads TGTGCCACACGACAGGGGGCTTACGAGCAGTACTTC.

The chain couples TRBV6-4 to TRBJ1-1; possibly TRBD1 for D (5 bases). V was pared by 4 bases and J by 5 bases, with 11 bases between. Germline loops: CDR1 MRHNA, CDR2 SNTAGT. CDR3 length equals 13 residues. The chain's CDR3 is CASSGGDATEAFF. As DNA, the CDR3 is TGTGCCAGCAGTGGGGGGGACGCAACTGAAGCTTTCTTT.

This rearrangement joins TRBV28 to TRBJ1-5, with 9 bases identical to TRBD1. This CDR3 spans 14 amino acids. Germline CDR1 and CDR2: MDHEN and SYDVKM. The V and J ends lost 10 bases and 7 bases, in that order; junction bases with no gene match: 11. Here the CDR3 reads CATITGGASQPQHF. CDR3 nucleotides: TGTGCCACTATAACAGGGGGCGCATCCCAGCCCCAGCATTTT.

V is TRBV6-5 and J is TRBJ1-1; D unclear. Germline V gives CDR1 MNHEY, CDR2 SVGAGI. The CDR3 contains 15 residues. Trimming removed 7 bases from V and 0 bases from J, with 15 bases in between. The CDR3 spells CASTARAELNTEAFF. As DNA, the CDR3 is TGTGCCAGCACCGCGAGGGCAGAGTTGAACACTGAAGCTTTCTTT.

The gene calls are TRBV29-1 and TRBJ2-2; no firm D call. CDR1 is SQVTM, CDR2 ANQGSEA, per germline. CDR3 length: 13 amino acids. Trimming took 7 bases from V and 4 from J, leaving 13 bases between them. The CDR3 region is CSAERKGTGELFF. As DNA, the CDR3 is TGCAGCGCAGAGCGCAAAGGCACCGGGGAGCTGTTTTTT.

This clone was seen more than once but under ten times. CDR3 sequence reads: CASSLAAGDKTQYF. The CDR3 DNA follows: TGCGCCAGCAGCTTGGCCGCGGGGGACAAGACCCAGTACTTC. The chain couples TRBV5-1 to TRBJ2-5; weak D call: TRBD2 (7 bases). Trimming shortened V by 0 bases and J by 6 bases, and 12 bases separated the two germline ends. The CDR3 is 14 residues long. Germline loops: CDR1 SGHRS, CDR2 YFSETQ.

The chain employs TRBV18 and TRBJ2-3, with D possibly TRBD2 on 5 matching bases. Germline CDR1 KGHSH, CDR2 LQKENI. V lost 3 bases to trimming and J lost 14 bases, with 15 bases between them. This CDR3 contains 12 residues. The CDR3 reads CASSPGEFERYF. Here the CDR3 DNA reads TGTGCCAGCTCACCCGGGGAGTTCGAGCGGTATTTT.

The rearrangement uses TRBV6-2 or TRBV6-3 and TRBJ2-7, with 7 positions matching TRBD1. Losses at the gene ends were 5 bases for V and 2 bases for J; bases not matched to a gene: 6. Germline loops: CDR1 MNHEY, CDR2 SVGEGT. The CDR3 totals 14 residues. Here the CDR3 DNA reads TGTGCCAGCAGTCAAGAAGGGGGCCCCTACGAGCAGTACTTC. Amino acids: CASSQEGGPYEQYF.

This clone was found once. V is TRBV6-5 and J is TRBJ2-1; 9 bases fit TRBD2. The ends lost 7 bases at V and 5 bases at J; junction bases unmatched: 9. Germline-derived CDR1 and CDR2 are MNHEY and SVGAGI. This CDR3 is 15 amino acids long. The CDR3 DNA follows: TGTGCCAGCACACCGGGGCTAGCGGGAAACAATGAGCAGTTCTTC. As protein: CASTPGLAGNNEQFF.

This chain links TRBV5-6 with TRBJ1-1; D gene unclear. The CDR3 spans 11 residues. Germline CDR1 is SGHDT and CDR2 is YYEEEE. Deletions cut 5 bases from V and 11 bases from J, with 13 bases between. For the CDR3, the DNA is TGTGCCAGCAGTCGCGGCGCGTATGCTTTCTTT. Amino acid sequence: CASSRGAYAFF.

This sequence joins TRBV19 and TRBJ1-1; 8 bases fit TRBD1. The CDR3 sequence is 14 residues long. Looked up from germline, CDR1 is LNHDA and CDR2 is SQIVND (reference sequence). Trimming cost V 10 bases and J 1 base; bases outside gene matches: 8. The CDR3 coding sequence is TGTGCCACCCAGGGGGCTACTACGAACACTGAAGCTTTCTTT. Translated: CATQGATTNTEAFF.